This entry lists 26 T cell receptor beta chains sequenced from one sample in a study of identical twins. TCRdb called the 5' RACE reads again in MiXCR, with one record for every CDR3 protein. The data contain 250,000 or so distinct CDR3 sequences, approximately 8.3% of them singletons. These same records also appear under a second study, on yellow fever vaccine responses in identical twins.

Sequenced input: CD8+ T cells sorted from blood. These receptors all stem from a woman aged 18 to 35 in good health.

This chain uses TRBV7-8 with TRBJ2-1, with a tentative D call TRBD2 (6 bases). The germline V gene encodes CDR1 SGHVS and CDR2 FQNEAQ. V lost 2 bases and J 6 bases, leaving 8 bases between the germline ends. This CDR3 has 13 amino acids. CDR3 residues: CASSLTGGNEQFF. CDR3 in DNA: TGTGCCAGCAGCTTAACCGGGGGCAATGAGCAGTTCTTC.

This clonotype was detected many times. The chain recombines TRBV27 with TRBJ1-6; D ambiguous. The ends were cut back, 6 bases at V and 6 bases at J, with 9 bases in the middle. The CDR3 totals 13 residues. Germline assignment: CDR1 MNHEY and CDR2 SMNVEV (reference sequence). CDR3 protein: CASSQFFNSPLHF. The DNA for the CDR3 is TGTGCCAGCAGCCAATTTTTTAATTCACCCCTCCACTTT.

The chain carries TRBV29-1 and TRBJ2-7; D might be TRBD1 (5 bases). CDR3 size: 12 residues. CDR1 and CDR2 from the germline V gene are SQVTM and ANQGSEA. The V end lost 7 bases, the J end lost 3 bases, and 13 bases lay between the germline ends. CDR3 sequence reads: CSAWGLDYEQYF. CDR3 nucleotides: TGCAGCGCGTGGGGCTTGGACTACGAGCAGTACTTC.

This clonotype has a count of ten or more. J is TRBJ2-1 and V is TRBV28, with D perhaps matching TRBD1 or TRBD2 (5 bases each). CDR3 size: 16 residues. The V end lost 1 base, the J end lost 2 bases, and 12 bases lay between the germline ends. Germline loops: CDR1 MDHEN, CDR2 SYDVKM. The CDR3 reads CASSLFLQGPYNEQFF. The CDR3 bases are TGTGCCAGCAGTTTATTTCTCCAGGGACCCTACAATGAGCAGTTCTTC.

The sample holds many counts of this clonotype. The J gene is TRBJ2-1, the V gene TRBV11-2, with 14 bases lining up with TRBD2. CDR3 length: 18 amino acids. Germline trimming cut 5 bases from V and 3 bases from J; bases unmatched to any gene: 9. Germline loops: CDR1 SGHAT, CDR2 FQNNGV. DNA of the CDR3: TGTGCCAGCAGCCAGACTAGCGGGAGGGCCGAAGGCTACAATGAGCAGTTCTTC. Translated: CASSQTSGRAEGYNEQFF.

CDR3 sequence (DNA): TGTGCCAGCAGCGGTAGCGGGGGGGCCGGGGAGACCCAGTACTTC. Translated: CASSGSGGAGETQYF. The rearrangement links TRBV9 to TRBJ2-5, with TRBD2 matching 11 bases. Unmatched junction bases numbered 6, after V lost 3 bases and J lost 5 bases. Germline CDR1 is SGDLS and CDR2 is YYNGEE. This CDR3 region has 15 residues.

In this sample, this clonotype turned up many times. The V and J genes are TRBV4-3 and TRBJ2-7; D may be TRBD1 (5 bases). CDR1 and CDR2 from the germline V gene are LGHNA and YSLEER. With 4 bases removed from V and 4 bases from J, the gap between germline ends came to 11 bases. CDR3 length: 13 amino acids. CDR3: CASSLTREYEQYF. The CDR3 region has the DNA TGCGCCAGCAGCCTAACCAGGGAATACGAGCAGTACTTC.

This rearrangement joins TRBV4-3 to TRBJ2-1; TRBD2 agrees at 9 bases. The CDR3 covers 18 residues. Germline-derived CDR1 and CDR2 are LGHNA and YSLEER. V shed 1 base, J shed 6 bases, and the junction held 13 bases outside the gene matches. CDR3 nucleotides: TGCGCCAGCAGCCAAGGGCTATTAGCGGGAGTGTCGCGCAATGAGCAGTTCTTC. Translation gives CASSQGLLAGVSRNEQFF.

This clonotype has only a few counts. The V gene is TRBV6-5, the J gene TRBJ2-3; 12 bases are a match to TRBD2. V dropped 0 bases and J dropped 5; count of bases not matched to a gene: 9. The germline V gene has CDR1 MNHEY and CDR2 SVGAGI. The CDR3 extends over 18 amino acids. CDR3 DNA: TGTGCCAGCAGTTACTCGAATCCTAGCGGGAGGGCCGGAGATACGCAGTATTTT. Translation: CASSYSNPSGRAGDTQYF.

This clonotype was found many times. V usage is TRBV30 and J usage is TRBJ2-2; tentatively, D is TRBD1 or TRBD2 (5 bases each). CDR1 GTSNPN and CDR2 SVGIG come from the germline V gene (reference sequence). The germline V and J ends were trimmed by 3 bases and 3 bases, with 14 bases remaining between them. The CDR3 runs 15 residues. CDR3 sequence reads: CAWSDRDRDTGELFF. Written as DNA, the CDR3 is TGTGCCTGGAGCGACCGGGACCGTGACACCGGGGAGCTGTTTTTT.

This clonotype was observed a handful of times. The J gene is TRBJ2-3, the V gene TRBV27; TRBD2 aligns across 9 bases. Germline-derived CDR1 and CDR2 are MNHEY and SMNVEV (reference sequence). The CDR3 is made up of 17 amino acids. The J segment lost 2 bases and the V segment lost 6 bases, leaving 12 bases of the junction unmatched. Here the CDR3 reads CASSSSLAGALTDTQYF. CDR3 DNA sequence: TGTGCCAGCAGCTCCTCATTAGCGGGGGCCCTCACAGATACGCAGTATTTT.

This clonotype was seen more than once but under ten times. CDR3: CSPWDEKWAGIAEAFF. CDR3 DNA sequence: TGCAGTCCCTGGGACGAGAAGTGGGCAGGGATAGCTGAAGCTTTCTTT. The rearrangement uses TRBV29-1 and TRBJ1-1; a possible D gene is TRBD1 (5 bases). This CDR3 region has 16 residues. Germline V lookup: CDR1 SQVTM, CDR2 ANQGSEA.

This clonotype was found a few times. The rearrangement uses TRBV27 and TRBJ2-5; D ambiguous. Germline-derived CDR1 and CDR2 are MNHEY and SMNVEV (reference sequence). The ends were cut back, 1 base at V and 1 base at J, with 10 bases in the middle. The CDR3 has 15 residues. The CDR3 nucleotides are TGTGCCAGCAGTTTATGGTCTACAGCCCAAGAGACCCAGTACTTC. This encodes CASSLWSTAQETQYF.

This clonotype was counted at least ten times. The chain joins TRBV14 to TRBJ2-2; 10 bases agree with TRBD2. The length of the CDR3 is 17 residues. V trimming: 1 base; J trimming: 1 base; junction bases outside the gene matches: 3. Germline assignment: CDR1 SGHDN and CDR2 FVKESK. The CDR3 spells CASSQAPSGGNTGELFF. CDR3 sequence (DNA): TGTGCCAGCAGCCAAGCCCCTAGCGGGGGGAACACCGGGGAGCTGTTTTTT.

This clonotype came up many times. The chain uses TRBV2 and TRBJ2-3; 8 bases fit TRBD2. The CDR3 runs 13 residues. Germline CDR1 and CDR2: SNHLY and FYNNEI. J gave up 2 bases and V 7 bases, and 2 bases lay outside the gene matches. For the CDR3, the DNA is TGTGCCAGCACGGGAGGGAACACAGATACGCAGTATTTT. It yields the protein CASTGGNTDTQYF.

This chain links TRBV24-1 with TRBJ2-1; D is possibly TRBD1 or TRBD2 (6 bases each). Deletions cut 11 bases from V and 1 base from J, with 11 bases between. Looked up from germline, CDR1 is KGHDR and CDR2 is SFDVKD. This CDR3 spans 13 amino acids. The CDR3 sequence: CAKGGRSYNEQFF. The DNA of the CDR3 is TGTGCCAAGGGGGGTCGGTCCTACAATGAGCAGTTCTTC.

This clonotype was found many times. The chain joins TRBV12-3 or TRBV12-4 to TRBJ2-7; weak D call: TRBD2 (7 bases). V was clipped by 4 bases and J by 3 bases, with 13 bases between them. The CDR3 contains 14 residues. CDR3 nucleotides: TGTGCCAGCAGTTCCGCCGGGGGGCTCTACGAGCAGTACTTC. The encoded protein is CASSSAGGLYEQYF.

The CDR3 sequence is CASSPPPDYSYEQYF. The DNA of the CDR3 is TGTGCCAGCTCACCACCGCCGGACTACTCCTACGAGCAGTACTTC. The chain joins TRBV18 to TRBJ2-7, with D tentatively TRBD2 (6 bases). Germline assignment: CDR1 KGHSH and CDR2 LQKENI. The V and J ends lost 0 bases and 0 bases respectively, with 9 bases between them. The CDR3 spans 15 residues.

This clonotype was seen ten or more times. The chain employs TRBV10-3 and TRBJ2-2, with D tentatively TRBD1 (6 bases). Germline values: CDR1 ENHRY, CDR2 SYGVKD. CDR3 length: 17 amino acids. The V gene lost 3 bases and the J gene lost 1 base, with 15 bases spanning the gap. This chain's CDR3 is CAISDPGHSLNTGELFF. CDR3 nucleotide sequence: TGTGCCATCAGTGACCCGGGACACTCCTTGAACACCGGGGAGCTGTTTTTT.

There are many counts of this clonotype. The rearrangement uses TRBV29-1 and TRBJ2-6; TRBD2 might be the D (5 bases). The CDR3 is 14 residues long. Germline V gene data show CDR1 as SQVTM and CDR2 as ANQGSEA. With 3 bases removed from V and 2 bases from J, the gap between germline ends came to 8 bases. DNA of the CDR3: TGCAGCGTTGAGAGGGAGACTGGGGCCAACGTCCTGACTTTC. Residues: CSVERETGANVLTF.

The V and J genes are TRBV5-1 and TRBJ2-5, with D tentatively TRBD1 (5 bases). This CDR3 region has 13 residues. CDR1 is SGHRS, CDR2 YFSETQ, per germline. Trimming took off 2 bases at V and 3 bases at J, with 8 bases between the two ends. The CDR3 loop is CASSLQVEETQYF. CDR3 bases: TGCGCCAGCAGCTTACAGGTAGAAGAGACCCAGTACTTC. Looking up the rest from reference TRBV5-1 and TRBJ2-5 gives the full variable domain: KAGVTQTPRYLIKTRGQQVTLSCSPISGHRSVSWYQQTPGQGLQFLFEYFSETQRNKGNFPGRFSGRQFSNSRSEMNVSTLELGDSALYLCASSLQVEETQYFGPGTRLLVL.

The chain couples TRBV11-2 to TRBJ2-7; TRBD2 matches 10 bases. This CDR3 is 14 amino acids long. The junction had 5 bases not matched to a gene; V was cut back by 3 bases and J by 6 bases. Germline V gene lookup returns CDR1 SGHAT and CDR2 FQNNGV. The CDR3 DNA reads TGTGCCAGCAGCTTCAGCGGGGGGGCCCTCGAGCAGTACTTC. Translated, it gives CASSFSGGALEQYF. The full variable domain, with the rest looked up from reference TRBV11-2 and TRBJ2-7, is EAGVAQSPRYKIIEKRQSVAFWCNPISGHATLYWYQQILGQGPKLLIQFQNNGVVDDSQLPKDRFSAERLKGVDSTLKIQPAKLEDSAVYLCASSFSGGALEQYFGPGTRLTVT.

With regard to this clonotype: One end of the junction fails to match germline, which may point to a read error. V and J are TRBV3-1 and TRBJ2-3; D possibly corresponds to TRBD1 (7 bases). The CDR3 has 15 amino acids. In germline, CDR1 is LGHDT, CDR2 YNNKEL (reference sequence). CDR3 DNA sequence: TGTGCCAGCAGCAGGCAGGGGGGTAGCACACATACGCAGTATTTT. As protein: CASSRQGGSTHTQYF.

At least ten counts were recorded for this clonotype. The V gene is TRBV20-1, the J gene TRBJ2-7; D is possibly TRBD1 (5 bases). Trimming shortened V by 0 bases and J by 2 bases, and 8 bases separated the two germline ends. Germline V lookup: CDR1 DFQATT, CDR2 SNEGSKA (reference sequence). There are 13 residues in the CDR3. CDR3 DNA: TGCAGTGCTAGAGAGTTAGGGGCCTACGAGCAGTACTTC. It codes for CSARELGAYEQYF.

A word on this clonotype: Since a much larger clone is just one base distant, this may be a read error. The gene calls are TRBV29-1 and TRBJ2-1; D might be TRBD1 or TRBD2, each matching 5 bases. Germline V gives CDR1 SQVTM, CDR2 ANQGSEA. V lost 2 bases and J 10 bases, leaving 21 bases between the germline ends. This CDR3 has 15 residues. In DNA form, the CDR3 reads TGCAGCGTTGAACCTCTGGGGGACGCAGCCTACGAGCAGTTCTTC. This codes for CSVEPLGDAAYEQFF.

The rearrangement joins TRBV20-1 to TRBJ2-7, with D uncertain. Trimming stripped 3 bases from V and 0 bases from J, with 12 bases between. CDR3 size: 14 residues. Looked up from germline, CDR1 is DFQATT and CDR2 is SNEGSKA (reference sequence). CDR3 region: CSARVITSSYEQYF. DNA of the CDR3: TGCAGTGCTAGGGTAATCACGAGCTCCTACGAGCAGTACTTC.